Below are 22 T cell receptor beta chains sequenced from a single sample in a study of blood T cell repertoires in COVID-19. Measured with immunoSEQ multiplex PCR; TCRdb has only the in-frame clones, and not every one. This table has 250,000 to 300,000 clones, around 89% appearing once. The sample comprised peripheral blood. Source of these receptors: a man between 35 and 55 years old with acute or convalescent COVID-19.

The rearrangement joins TRBV11-3 to TRBJ2-1; 9 positions agree with TRBD1. V dropped 5 bases and J dropped 2; count of bases not matched to a gene: 4. Germline V gene lookup returns CDR1 SGHNT and CDR2 YENEEA. The CDR3 has 15 amino acids. The CDR3 loop reads CASSQGQGTYNEQFF. The CDR3 nucleotides read TGTGCCAGCAGCCAAGGACAGGGGACCTACAATGAGCAGTTCTTC. The full variable domain, its missing parts supplied by reference TRBV11-3 and TRBJ2-1, is EAGVVQSPRYKIIEKKQPVAFWCNPISGHNTLYWYLQNLGQGPELLIRYENEEAVDDSQLPKDRFSAERLKGVDSTLKIQPAELGDSAVYLCASSQGQGTYNEQFFGPGTRLTVL.

The chain carries TRBV27 and TRBJ2-3; 10 nucleotides match TRBD1. V was pared by 3 bases and J by 4 bases, with 4 bases of the junction left unmatched. CDR3 size: 15 residues. The germline V gene encodes CDR1 MNHEY and CDR2 SMNVEV (reference sequence). The CDR3 region is CASSFGTGVADTQYF. The CDR3 bases are TGTGCCAGCAGTTTCGGGACAGGGGTCGCAGATACGCAGTATTTT.

The chain combines TRBV7-9 with TRBJ1-1; tentatively, D is TRBD1 (6 bases). The CDR3 length is 14 residues. Per germline, CDR1 SEHNR and CDR2 FQNEAQ (reference sequence). The V end was cut by 2 bases, the J end by 4 bases, with 11 bases between. This CDR3 reads CASSLTGMTTEAFF. The CDR3 DNA follows: TGTGCCAGCAGCTTAACAGGGATGACCACTGAAGCTTTCTTT.

This clone is a singleton in its sample. This rearrangement joins TRBV28 to TRBJ1-2, with 8 bases lining up with TRBD1. This CDR3 contains 11 residues. The V gene's germline CDR1 is MDHEN and CDR2 SYDVKM. CDR3 DNA: TGTGCGATACAGGGGGAGTATGGCTACACCTTC. Its protein product is CAIQGEYGYTF.

The V call is TRBV5-6, the J call TRBJ2-7; no clear D gene. The CDR3 has 12 residues. The V end lost 1 base, the J end lost 2 bases, and 4 bases lay between the germline ends. CDR1 and CDR2 from the germline V gene are SGHDT and YYEEEE. The CDR3 region has the DNA TGTGCCAGCAGCTTGTACACCTACGAGCAGTACTTC. Its protein is CASSLYTYEQYF.

V is TRBV6-1 and J is TRBJ1-2; D is ambiguous. The CDR3 is 14 amino acids. Trimming pared 1 base from V and 3 bases from J, leaving 9 bases between. The germline V gene encodes CDR1 MNHNS and CDR2 SASEGT. For the CDR3, the DNA is TGTGCCAGCAGTGAAGGTAACAGCCACTATGGCTACACCTTC. This translates into CASSEGNSHYGYTF.

This sequence joins TRBV6-5 and TRBJ2-2, with 10 bases that match TRBD2. CDR1 MNHEY and CDR2 SVGAGI come from the germline V gene. The CDR3 consists of 15 residues. V gave up 6 bases and J gave up 6 bases; unmatched junction bases: 7. Here the CDR3 reads CASRKSGGAAGELFF. The CDR3 region has the DNA TGTGCCAGCAGAAAGAGCGGGGGGGCCGCCGGGGAGCTGTTTTTT.

The rearrangement joins TRBV5-1 to TRBJ1-1, with a weak D call TRBD1 (6 bases). Germline lookup yields CDR1 SGHRS and CDR2 YFSETQ. Trimming stripped 0 bases from V and 8 bases from J, with 14 bases between. CDR3 length equals 14 residues. The CDR3 spells CASSLGGPLAEAFF. CDR3 DNA sequence: TGCGCCAGCAGCTTGGGGGGGCCCTTGGCGGAAGCTTTCTTT.

V is TRBV19 and J is TRBJ1-1, with D possibly matching TRBD1 (6 bases). V lost 3 bases and J lost 5, with 10 bases in between. This CDR3 region has 13 residues. Germline CDR1 is LNHDA and CDR2 is SQIVND (reference sequence). CDR3 amino acids: CASSILGGTEAFF. Here the CDR3 DNA reads TGTGCCAGTAGTATTTTAGGGGGAACTGAAGCTTTCTTT.

The V gene is TRBV29-1, the J gene TRBJ1-1; a weak D match, TRBD1 (5 bases). V was shortened by 7 bases and J by 3 bases, with 15 bases between the two germline ends. The CDR3 is 13 amino acids. The V gene's germline CDR1 is SQVTM and CDR2 ANQGSEA. The CDR3 spells CSATGSRDTEAFF. In DNA, the CDR3 is TGCAGCGCTACAGGCAGCAGGGACACTGAAGCTTTCTTT.

The chain links TRBV9 to TRBJ1-6; 7 bases are shared with TRBD1. This CDR3 spans 18 amino acids. Germline lookup yields CDR1 SGDLS and CDR2 YYNGEE. The V segment lost 3 bases and the J segment 9 bases; nucleotides outside the gene matches: 18. Here the CDR3 reads CASSDPPTGPLFSSPLHF. DNA for the CDR3: TGTGCCAGCAGCGACCCTCCGACAGGGCCCTTATTCAGTTCACCCCTCCACTTT.

The chain links TRBV12-3 or TRBV12-4 to TRBJ1-4; no clear D. V was cut by 1 base and J by 8 bases, with 8 bases left in between. The CDR3 length is 13 residues. In DNA, the CDR3 is TGTGCCAGCAGTTTAGGATCCAGAGAAAAACTGTTTTTT. As protein: CASSLGSREKLFF.

The chain has TRBV6-2 or TRBV6-3 and TRBJ1-4; 7 bases fit TRBD1. Germline V lookup: CDR1 MNHEY, CDR2 SVGEGT. CDR3 length: 14 amino acids. Losses at the gene ends were 4 bases for V and 8 bases for J; bases not matched to a gene: 7. CDR3 sequence reads: CASSSRQGGEKLFF. In nucleotides, the CDR3 is TGTGCCAGCAGTTCTCGACAGGGAGGCGAAAAACTGTTTTTT.

V usage is TRBV30 and J usage is TRBJ1-1; D might be TRBD1 (5 bases). V dropped 4 bases and J dropped 5 bases, with 14 bases sitting between them. The germline gives CDR1 GTSNPN, CDR2 SVGIG (reference sequence). This CDR3 spans 13 amino acids. The CDR3 here is CAWKDTRRTEAFF. The CDR3 nucleotides are TGTGCCTGGAAGGACACCAGAAGGACTGAAGCTTTCTTT.

This rearrangement joins TRBV15 to TRBJ2-2, with D possibly TRBD2 on 6 matching bases. This CDR3 has 16 amino acids. The germline V gene encodes CDR1 LNHNV and CDR2 YYDKDF (reference sequence). V lost 5 bases and J 1 base, leaving 14 bases between the germline ends. CDR3 sequence: CATSVYRDLNTGELFF. The CDR3 region has the DNA TGTGCCACCAGCGTGTACCGGGACTTGAACACCGGGGAGCTGTTTTTT.

This clone was counted only a few times. The chain is built from TRBV6-1 and TRBJ1-1; D remains ambiguous. Germline loops: CDR1 MNHNS, CDR2 SASEGT. The CDR3 has 11 residues. V was trimmed by 3 bases and J by 7 bases, leaving 6 bases between them. CDR3 bases: TGTGCCAGCAGTGAGAGGATTGAAGCTTTCTTT. It yields the protein CASSERIEAFF.

CDR3 in DNA: TGTGCCAGTAGTATCGGGGGGAGCCGGTCCTATGGCTACACCTTC. Protein product: CASSIGGSRSYGYTF. The V and J genes are TRBV19 and TRBJ1-2, with D possibly matching TRBD1 (5 bases). Germline CDR1 reads LNHDA; CDR2 reads SQIVND (reference sequence). V was trimmed by 3 bases and J by 4 bases, leaving 15 bases between them. The CDR3 has 15 amino acids.

The CDR3 region has the DNA TGTGCCAGCAGCGTAACCTGGGGGGGGGCCTCCACAGATACGCAGTATTTT. It encodes CASSVTWGGASTDTQYF. V is TRBV9 and J is TRBJ2-3; tentative D call: TRBD2 (7 bases). CDR1 is SGDLS, CDR2 YYNGEE, per germline. This CDR3 contains 17 residues. Trimming removed 1 base at V and 2 bases at J, with 17 bases between.

The chain employs TRBV12-5 and TRBJ2-1; TRBD2 aligns across 7 bases. Germline CDR1 LGHNT, CDR2 FRNRAP. The CDR3 consists of 16 residues. The ends lost 5 bases at V and 0 bases at J; junction bases unmatched: 7. For the CDR3, the DNA is TGTGCTAGTGGTCGGCGGGGGACTTTCTCCTACAATGAGCAGTTCTTC. This translates into CASGRRGTFSYNEQFF.

The genes are TRBV11-2 and TRBJ1-2, with D perhaps matching TRBD1 (6 bases). Germline lookup yields CDR1 SGHAT and CDR2 FQNNGV. The CDR3 contains 13 residues. Trimming shortened V by 9 bases and J by 8 bases, and 19 bases separated the two germline ends. CDR3 in DNA: TGTGCCAGTACGGGACACCTTCTCGTCGGCTACACCTTC. Translating gives CASTGHLLVGYTF. Full variable domain (missing parts from reference TRBV11-2 and TRBJ1-2): EAGVAQSPRYKIIEKRQSVAFWCNPISGHATLYWYQQILGQGPKLLIQFQNNGVVDDSQLPKDRFSAERLKGVDSTLKIQPAKLEDSAVYLCASTGHLLVGYTFGSGTRLTVV.

This sequence joins TRBV11-2 and TRBJ1-3; D unclear. Trimming shortened V by 1 base and J by 0 bases, and 10 bases separated the two germline ends. The CDR3 is 16 residues long. Germline CDR1 SGHAT, CDR2 FQNNGV. CDR3 region: CASSLGPLVSGNTIYF. The CDR3 nucleotides read TGTGCCAGCAGCTTAGGTCCCCTCGTCTCTGGAAACACCATATATTTT.

The genes are TRBV6-5 and TRBJ1-1; the match to TRBD1 covers 7 bases. J lost 0 bases, V lost 7 bases, and 2 bases had no gene match. Germline lookup yields CDR1 MNHEY and CDR2 SVGAGI. CDR3 size: 13 residues. The CDR3 nucleotides are TGTGCCAGCACGGGACAGTTGAACACTGAAGCTTTCTTT. Translating gives CASTGQLNTEAFF.